These T cell receptor beta chains were read from a single sample in a study of blood T cell repertoires in COVID-19. Data came from immunoSEQ multiplex PCR; TCRdb stores just in-frame clones and leaves some out. The profile shows about 110,000 clones, over 80% of them singletons. The sequencing input was peripheral blood. Receptors were obtained from a woman in her 70s with acute or convalescent COVID-19. Both conserved end residues are part of each CDR3. Clone sizes are given selectively: once, few, many, or a class where the clone is expanded.

clone_size	v_call	cdr3_aa
few	TRBV6-6	CASSLDRGNSPLHF
-	TRBV13	CASSFGRGRVTGYTF
-	TRBV27	CASSPSRGQGAFF
-	TRBV7-2	CASSLGQGNYGYTF
-	TRBV9	CASSAPGGGYGYTF
once	TRBV6-5	CASSRQDYGYTF
-	TRBV5-1	CASSARDRLSYEQYF
few	TRBV7-9	CASSLGSKSGGHANYGYTF
few	TRBV6-5	CASSYKQAANTEAFF
-	TRBV5-4	CASSRGRTGGAFRADGYTF
-	TRBV5-1	CASSGGQGVFTYEQYF
-	TRBV29-1	CSVEGQGVDNYGYTF
-	TRBV20-1	CSASPGGIRTEAFF
-	TRBV3-1/TRBV3-2	CASSPIYAPPKPSREQGSYGYTF
-	TRBV5-1	CASSPDRGKYEQYF
-	TRBV6-6	CASSYSRPPDPGNTF
once	TRBV11-2	CASSARTGVNSPLHF
-	TRBV7-9	CASSSSGTGDTEAFF
once	TRBV11-2	CASSLSGSYEQYF
-	TRBV29-1	CSVDPGRTGELFF
-	TRBV19	CASSTRDWSNYGYTF
-	TRBV6-2/TRBV6-3	CASSSSTGAQPQHF
-	TRBV4-1	CASSHAEASSVEQFF
-	TRBV5-1	CASSLVAGGRNTGELFF
-	TRBV7-3	CASSLGHTDTQYF
-	TRBV5-1	CASTPVSGGPNTGELFF
-	TRBV6-5	CASRSLAGSGNTIYF
-	TRBV5-1	CASSFSGTAPYEQYF
few	TRBV4-3	CASSHPGGGNQPQHF
-	TRBV11-2	CASSVGLGTQYF
-	TRBV19	CASSMRTGDYEQFF
once	TRBV7-8	CASSLTPPGKQYF
-	TRBV10-3	CAISPQGHNEQFF
-	TRBV27	CASQLRGNAYNEQFF
once	TRBV5-4	CASSKQEGFAEAFF
-	TRBV7-9	CASSLGSWGTDTQYF
-	TRBV5-5	CASSLGVTGSGNTIYF
once	TRBV5-1	CASTPGGGGTDTQYF
-	TRBV23-1	CASRKLLRDYEQYF
-	TRBV18	CASSPPGTGSLEQYF
-	TRBV29-1	CSVKASGSYNEQFF
-	TRBV6-1	CASSETGDGYTF
-	TRBV5-8	CASSWGQGSWNTEAFF
-	TRBV28	CASRWTGGYGYTF
-	TRBV7-8	CASSHEETSVLYEQYF
few	TRBV18	CASSPTNGNTGELFF